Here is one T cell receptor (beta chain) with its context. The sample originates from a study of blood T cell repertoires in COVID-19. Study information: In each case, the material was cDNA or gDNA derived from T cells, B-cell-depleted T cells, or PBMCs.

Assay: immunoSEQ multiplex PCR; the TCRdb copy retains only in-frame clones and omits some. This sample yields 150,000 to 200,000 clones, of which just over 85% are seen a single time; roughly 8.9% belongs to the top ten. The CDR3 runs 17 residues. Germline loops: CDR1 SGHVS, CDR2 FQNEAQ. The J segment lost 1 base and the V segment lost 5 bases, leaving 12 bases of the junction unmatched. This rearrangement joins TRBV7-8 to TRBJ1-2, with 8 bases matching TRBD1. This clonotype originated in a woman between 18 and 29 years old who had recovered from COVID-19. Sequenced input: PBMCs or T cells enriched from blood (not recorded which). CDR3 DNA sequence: TGTGCCAGCAGCCCAAGGGGGGGACAGGCCCTTAACTATGGCTACACCTTC. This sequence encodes CASSPRGGQALNYGYTF. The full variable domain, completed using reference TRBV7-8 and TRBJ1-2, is GAGVSQSPRYKVAKRGQDVALRCDPISGHVSLFWYQQALGQGPEFLTYFQNEAQLDKSGLPSDRFFAERPEGSVSTLKIQRTQQEDSAVYLCASSPRGGQALNYGYTFGSGTRLTVV.